This T cell receptor beta chain comes out of a study of patients and donors after allogeneic stem cell transplantation. TCRdb ran MiXCR on the RT-PCR reads and lists one entry per CDR3 protein. The sample includes about a million distinct CDR3 sequences, about a sixth of them seen just once. This CDR3 has 15 amino acids. The germline V and J ends were trimmed by 0 bases and 0 bases, with 8 bases remaining between them. Material: blood, either unsorted or a sorted T cell fraction (not recorded which). This TCR was recovered from a human donor who was either an allogeneic HSCT recipient or a stem cell or donor lymphocyte infusion donor (not recorded which). It is not recorded whose cells these are; they may come from a transplant donor. The chain carries TRBV12-3 or TRBV12-4 and TRBJ2-5; D possibly corresponds to TRBD2 (5 bases). CDR3 residues: CASSLALAHQETQYF. The CDR3 nucleotides read TGTGCCAGCAGTTTAGCCCTAGCCCACCAAGAGACCCAGTACTTC.